The 14 T cell receptor beta chains reported below all come from one sample, sequenced in a study of OX40 agonist ivuxolimab in advanced cancers. Here immunoSEQ multiplex PCR was the method, and the copy in TCRdb shows in-frame clones only, minus some. The sample shows about 48,000 clones, roughly 91% of them seen only once. The sequencing here drew on CD4+ or CD8+ T cells sorted from blood, taken in a trial of the OX40 agonist ivuxolimab. These receptors all stem from an adult with an advanced solid tumor such as melanoma, head and neck, liver or kidney cancer.

The genes are TRBV15 and TRBJ2-7; D perhaps matches TRBD2 (5 bases). CDR3 length: 13 residues. Trimming took off 4 bases at V and 4 bases at J, with 11 bases between the two ends. Germline V CDR1 and CDR2: LNHNV, YYDKDF (reference sequence). CDR3 protein: CATSTLPGYEQYF. CDR3 coding DNA: TGTGCCACCAGCACTCTCCCGGGGTACGAGCAGTACTTC.

The V call is TRBV16, the J call TRBJ1-5; TRBD1 agrees at 7 bases. The CDR3 spans 15 residues. Per the germline V gene, CDR1 is KGHSY and CDR2 is FQNENV. V lost 3 bases to trimming and J lost 5 bases; unmatched junction nucleotides: 7. The CDR3 bases are TGTGCCAGCAGCCACGGGACAGCTAGATATCAGCCCCAGCATTTT. Its translation: CASSHGTARYQPQHF.

This clone is a singleton in its sample. V and J are TRBV28 and TRBJ2-6; no reliable D call. The CDR3 length is 15 residues. CDR1 and CDR2 from the germline V gene are MDHEN and SYDVKM. Trimming stripped 2 bases from V and 0 bases from J, with 5 bases between. CDR3 nucleotides: TGTGCCAGCAGTTTACTCGTCTCTGGGGCCAACGTCCTGACTTTC. Protein product: CASSLLVSGANVLTF.

The CDR3 is CASSVGIGTGTYEQYF. CDR3 in DNA: TGTGCCAGCAGCGTAGGTATAGGGACAGGGACCTACGAGCAGTACTTC. The V and J genes are TRBV9 and TRBJ2-7, with 9 bases fitting TRBD1. There are 16 residues in the CDR3. Germline lookup yields CDR1 SGDLS and CDR2 YYNGEE. Losses at the gene ends were 0 bases for V and 2 bases for J; bases not matched to a gene: 6. Supplemented by reference TRBV9 and TRBJ2-7, the full variable domain reads DSGVTQTPKHLITATGQRVTLRCSPRSGDLSVYWYQQSLDQGLQFLIQYYNGEERAKGNILERFSAQQFPDLHSELNLSSLELGDSALYFCASSVGIGTGTYEQYFGPGTRLTVT.

This sequence joins TRBV27 and TRBJ2-7, with a possible D match to TRBD1 (5 bases). Per the germline V gene, CDR1 is MNHEY and CDR2 is SMNVEV (reference sequence). The V gene lost 8 bases and the J gene lost 2 bases, with 13 bases spanning the gap. The CDR3 covers 13 residues. CDR3 sequence reads: CASSNRKTYEQYF. The CDR3 coding sequence is TGTGCCAGCTCAAACAGGAAAACCTACGAGCAGTACTTC.

This chain connects TRBV9 to TRBJ2-7; tentative D call: TRBD1 (5 bases). The CDR3 consists of 12 residues. Between the trimmed V and J ends, which lost 3 bases and 3 bases, there was a span of 7 bases. In germline, CDR1 is SGDLS, CDR2 YYNGEE. The CDR3 DNA reads as TGTGCCAGCAGCGGTGACAGCTACGAGCAGTACTTC. As protein: CASSGDSYEQYF.

The CDR3 DNA reads as TGTGCCAGTAGTCGACAGGGGAATTCACCCCTCCACTTT. Its protein product is CASSRQGNSPLHF. The chain links TRBV19 to TRBJ1-6, with 8 bases aligning to TRBD1. The CDR3 extends over 13 amino acids. The V gene's germline CDR1 is LNHDA and CDR2 SQIVND (reference sequence). The V and J ends lost 5 bases and 7 bases, in that order; junction bases with no gene match: 1.

CDR3 amino acids: CSVEGARATGGEQFF. CDR3 DNA sequence: TGCAGCGTTGAAGGAGCACGGGCAACAGGGGGTGAGCAGTTCTTC. This chain links TRBV29-1 with TRBJ2-1; 8 nucleotides agree with TRBD1. Per the germline V gene, CDR1 is SQVTM and CDR2 is ANQGSEA. CDR3 size: 15 residues. J gave up 9 bases and V 1 base, and 11 bases lay outside the gene matches.

This chain joins TRBV7-9 and TRBJ2-7, with 8 nucleotides matching TRBD1. The CDR3 is made up of 14 amino acids. J gave up 2 bases and V 4 bases, and 4 bases lay outside the gene matches. Germline CDR1 is SEHNR and CDR2 is FQNEAQ (reference sequence). Here the CDR3 DNA reads TGTGCCAGCAGCTCCGGGACAGGACCCTACGAGCAGTACTTC. Its protein product is CASSSGTGPYEQYF.

This clone was observed once. V usage is TRBV19 and J usage is TRBJ2-3, with 8 bases aligning to TRBD2. This CDR3 has 16 amino acids. V dropped 4 bases and J dropped 3; count of bases not matched to a gene: 9. Germline lookup yields CDR1 LNHDA and CDR2 SQIVND (reference sequence). The CDR3 bases are TGTGCCAGTAGTACGAGACTAAGCGGGGGAACAGATACGCAGTATTTT. Amino acids: CASSTRLSGGTDTQYF.

V and J are TRBV27 and TRBJ1-3, with D possibly matching TRBD1 (6 bases). Trimming took off 2 bases at V and 3 bases at J, with 11 bases between the two ends. The V gene's germline CDR1 is MNHEY and CDR2 SMNVEV (reference sequence). The CDR3 loop spans 15 amino acids. The CDR3 here is CASSLRGASGNTIYF. CDR3 coding DNA: TGTGCCAGCAGTTTAAGGGGGGCCAGTGGAAACACCATATATTTT.

The chain joins TRBV27 to TRBJ2-1, with D maybe TRBD2 (6 bases). The V end lost 3 bases, the J end lost 4 bases, and 16 bases lay between the germline ends. CDR1 is MNHEY and CDR2 is SMNVEV in the germline V gene (reference sequence). The CDR3 is 16 residues long. CDR3 residues: CASSLGGNLGYNEQFF. The DNA of the CDR3 is TGTGCCAGCAGTTTGGGGGGTAACTTGGGGTACAATGAGCAGTTCTTC.

This clone was seen a single time. The chain couples TRBV29-1 to TRBJ2-6; no clear D gene. Between the trimmed V and J ends, which lost 7 bases and 2 bases, there was a span of 9 bases. The germline V gene encodes CDR1 SQVTM and CDR2 ANQGSEA. The CDR3 is made up of 13 amino acids. The CDR3, as DNA: TGCAGCGCTGCTGAAGCTGGGGCCAACGTCCTGACTTTC. Its protein product is CSAAEAGANVLTF.

The chain employs TRBV15 and TRBJ2-7; perhaps TRBD1 as D (6 bases). This CDR3 has 16 amino acids. In germline, CDR1 is LNHNV, CDR2 YYDKDF (reference sequence). The germline V and J ends were trimmed by 0 bases and 4 bases, with 16 bases remaining between them. CDR3 sequence reads: CATSREVLGQAYEQYF. CDR3 sequence (DNA): TGTGCCACCAGCAGAGAGGTACTGGGACAAGCATACGAGCAGTACTTC.